This TCR beta chain was sequenced for a study of graft-versus-host responses after intestinal transplantation (dated by TCRdb to the early 2020s). As for the study more broadly: Recipients received multivisceral, liver-intestinal, or isolated intestinal transplants. All recipients received anti-thymocyte globulin induction followed by maintenance tacrolimus and steroids for around three years. After intestinal transplantation, graft-versus-host and host-versus-graft alloreactive T cell clones were followed in the graft, circulation and bone marrow using bulk TCR-beta CDR3 sequencing. To identify alloreactive clones, pre-transplant mixed lymphocyte reaction products were sequenced and then compared with unstimulated pre-transplant donor and recipient T cells. The cohort enrolled about two dozen intestinal transplant recipients including one retransplant, and 3 patients lacking pretransplant specimens were excluded. Donor T cell macrochimerism was defined as a peak of at least 4% donor T cells among recipient peripheral blood mononuclear cells. Samples from a few later patients were sequenced in-house on an Illumina MiSeq with MiXCR processing rather than by the commercial service. Study-wide findings and limitations: Patients with donor T cell macrochimerism had high GvH to HvG T cell clonal ratios in their allografts. GvH clones were detected in recipient bone marrow, and some of these GvH clones were observed earlier in ileal mucosa or blood, consistent with an intestinal mucosal origin. Early after transplant, declines in HvG clones were associated with peak levels of circulating GvH clones. The conclusions were limited by the relatively low number and heterogeneity of the intestinal transplant patients.

The library was obtained by the immunoSEQ multiplex PCR assay. For most patients, high-throughput TCR-beta CDR3 sequencing of genomic DNA was performed by Adaptive Biotechnologies. The original methods were these. TCR sequencing data for roughly 17 patients were retrieved from Adaptive's ImmunoSEQ software; a few other patients were processed with MiXCR and VDJtools. Because the origin of CDR3 nucleotide sequences shared between donor and recipient could not be assigned, those sequences were removed. Alloreactive clones required at least 2-fold expansion over unstimulated cells and minimum CFSE-low frequency of 0.002% (template counts) or 0.001% (read counts). Mappable clones were those detected in sequenced pre-transplant spleen, lymph node, or MLR CFSE-low populations of the donor or recipient. Cumulative frequency of alloreactive clones was calculated as a percentage of all sequences weighted by copy number. In its TCRdb copy, this immuneACCESS table keeps in-frame sequences only and misses some clones. Where compared with another copy, unresolved V genes explain less than half of these, and the others have no known cause. The DNA gave D and trimming, while V, J and clone size come from that table. For this sample there are around 21,000 clones; approximately 70% appear just once. The leading ten clones occupy around 8.2% of the sample.

In the case of this clone: It has no known antigen specificity. No base qualities exist here, and no much larger clone lies one base off it.

Intraepithelial and lamina propria lymphocytes were isolated from graft specimens using dithiothreitol, EDTA incubations and collagenase D digestion. Bulk TCR-beta sequencing was performed on serial intestinal graft biopsy specimens collected as late as 600 days after transplant. The CDR3 holds 14 amino acids from the cysteine to the phenylalanine. Of all the DNA, just the CDR3 is kept, 42 bases in frame from base 1. Germline trimming: 2 bases from V, 3 bases from J; junction bases outside gene matches: 3. From a lookup of the germline V gene, CDR1 and CDR2 are LGHNA and YNFKEQ. Specimen: ileum tissue, collected about 21 days after intestinal transplant. The TCR was taken from a human patient who received an intestinal transplant, so some T cells may come from the graft donor. The sequence is built from TRBV4-2 and TRBJ2-7, and TRBD1 aligns with 8 junction nucleotides. This receptor carries the CDR3 CASSQPGQGYEQYF. The DNA reads as follows: TGTGCCAGCAGCCAACCCGGACAGGGCTACGAGCAGTACTTC.